Following are 21 T cell receptor beta chains from one sample sequenced in a study of blood T cell repertoires in COVID-19. TCRdb's table, derived via immunoSEQ multiplex PCR, lists solely in-frame clones and lacks some. The data show some 250,000 clones, with about 85% seen just once and approximately 7.9% held by the top ten. Sequencing was done on a sample of peripheral blood. These receptor sequences come from a woman of 80 years or more with acute or convalescent COVID-19.

The chain is built from TRBV9 and TRBJ2-3; TRBD2 aligns across 14 bases. V lost 0 bases and J lost 3; bases outside the gene matches: 6. This CDR3 contains 18 residues. Germline CDR1 SGDLS, CDR2 YYNGEE. The CDR3 sequence: CASSVGVRTSGRTDTQYF. The CDR3, as DNA: TGTGCCAGCAGCGTAGGCGTGAGGACTAGCGGGAGGACAGATACGCAGTATTTT.

The CDR3 sequence: CASSYNYLGGLNTEAFF. The CDR3 DNA sequence: TGTGCCAGCAGCTACAATTACCTGGGCGGGTTGAACACTGAAGCTTTCTTT. V gene TRBV7-8 combines with J gene TRBJ1-1; D gene uncertain. The CDR3 length is 17 residues. The germline CDR1 and CDR2 sequences are SGHVS and FQNEAQ. With 4 bases removed from V and 0 bases from J, the gap between germline ends came to 18 bases.

This clone was detected only once. CDR3 nucleotide sequence: TGTGCCAGCAGCCAGCCGGTCAACGCGATACAAGAGACCCAGTACTTC. This encodes CASSQPVNAIQETQYF. This sequence joins TRBV14 and TRBJ2-5; no definite D call. The CDR3 consists of 16 residues. Germline CDR1 reads SGHDN; CDR2 reads FVKESK. Trimming pared 3 bases from V and 2 bases from J, leaving 16 bases between.

The chain joins TRBV5-5 to TRBJ2-7; TRBD2 might be the D (5 bases). Germline loops: CDR1 SGHKS, CDR2 YYEKEE (reference sequence). The CDR3 is 16 residues long. Trimming left V 4 bases short and J 0 bases short, with 17 bases between. The CDR3 protein is CASSDWPVGSSYEQYF. In DNA, the CDR3 is TGTGCCAGCAGCGATTGGCCGGTAGGGAGCTCCTACGAGCAGTACTTC.

The chain combines TRBV11-2 with TRBJ1-4; tentatively, D is TRBD1 (6 bases). V lost 2 bases and J lost 3, with 10 bases in between. The CDR3 is made up of 15 amino acids. The germline V gene has CDR1 SGHAT and CDR2 FQNNGV. As DNA, the CDR3 is TGTGCCAGCAGCTTATTTGGGGGCTCTAATGAAAAACTGTTTTTT. Translation: CASSLFGGSNEKLFF.

This clone showed up just once. The genes are TRBV15 and TRBJ1-3, with 9 bases fitting TRBD1. V gave up 3 bases and J gave up 5 bases; unmatched junction bases: 5. CDR3 length: 15 residues. Germline V lookup: CDR1 LNHNV, CDR2 YYDKDF (reference sequence). The CDR3 here is CATSSNRGRRNTIYF. For the CDR3, the DNA is TGTGCCACCAGCAGCAACAGGGGGCGCCGAAACACCATATATTTT.

This clone was seen more than once but under ten times. This chain connects TRBV27 to TRBJ2-7; maybe TRBD1 (6 bases). Germline V gives CDR1 MNHEY, CDR2 SMNVEV (reference sequence). Trimming took 2 bases from V and 1 from J, leaving 9 bases between them. The CDR3 consists of 14 residues. This CDR3 is CASSLGTTSYEQYF. DNA of the CDR3: TGTGCCAGCAGTTTAGGGACAACTTCCTACGAGCAGTACTTC.

This clone was observed once. The genes are TRBV5-1 and TRBJ1-6, with a weak D call TRBD1 (6 bases). The CDR3 is made up of 15 amino acids. V was clipped by 0 bases and J by 14 bases, with 18 bases between them. Germline CDR1 SGHRS, CDR2 YFSETQ. CDR3 DNA sequence: TGCGCCAGCAGCTTGGGACAGGCGGATCCGTTGACCCTCCACTTT. Its protein product is CASSLGQADPLTLHF.

The V gene is TRBV7-9, the J gene TRBJ2-2; possible D gene TRBD1, 5 bases. Germline CDR1 SEHNR, CDR2 FQNEAQ (reference sequence). Between the trimmed V and J ends, which lost 5 bases and 2 bases, there was a span of 15 bases. CDR3 length: 16 residues. CDR3 in amino acids: CASSPSGARNTGELFF. CDR3 DNA sequence: TGTGCCAGCAGCCCCAGTGGGGCCAGAAACACCGGGGAGCTGTTTTTT.

The gene calls are TRBV7-8 and TRBJ2-1; tentatively, D is TRBD2 (9 bases). CDR3 length equals 20 residues. CDR1 is SGHVS and CDR2 is FQNEAQ in the germline V gene. Trimming removed 3 bases from V and 4 bases from J, with 28 bases in between. CDR3 protein: CASSFSRTGTGLAGYNEQFF. Here the CDR3 DNA reads TGTGCCAGCAGCTTCAGCCGGACAGGGACGGGGCTAGCGGGGTACAATGAGCAGTTCTTC.

V usage is TRBV5-6 and J usage is TRBJ2-7; TRBD2 matches 7 bases. The CDR3 consists of 14 residues. V was clipped by 0 bases and J by 2 bases; unmatched bases: 2. From germline, CDR1 is SGHDT and CDR2 YYEEEE. The CDR3 is CASSLAGGTYEQYF. CDR3 nucleotide sequence: TGTGCCAGCAGCTTGGCGGGAGGCACCTACGAGCAGTACTTC.

In nucleotides, the CDR3 is TGTGCCAGCAGTTCCACGCTGGGTGGGGGCACTTACAATGAGCAGTTCTTC. As protein: CASSSTLGGGTYNEQFF. V gene TRBV6-2 or TRBV6-3 combines with J gene TRBJ2-1; TRBD1 is a possible D gene (6 bases). CDR3 size: 17 residues. The ends were cut back, 4 bases at V and 4 bases at J, with 20 bases in the middle. The germline V gene encodes CDR1 MNHEY and CDR2 SVGEGT.

This chain joins TRBV19 and TRBJ2-7; 10 bases match TRBD1. Germline V gives CDR1 LNHDA, CDR2 SQIVND (reference sequence). V was clipped by 4 bases and J by 3 bases; unmatched bases: 6. There are 15 residues in the CDR3. CDR3 sequence (DNA): TGTGCCAGTAGTAGAAACCGGGACAGGGGCTACGAGCAGTACTTC. Residues: CASSRNRDRGYEQYF.

The V gene is TRBV10-2, the J gene TRBJ2-5, with 9 positions matching TRBD2. The CDR3 extends over 15 amino acids. The germline CDR1 and CDR2 sequences are WSHSY and SAAADI. V trimming: 5 bases; J trimming: 2 bases; junction bases outside the gene matches: 6. The CDR3 DNA follows: TGCGCCAGCAGTTCGCTAGCGGGGCCACAAGAGACCCAGTACTTC. Translated: CASSSLAGPQETQYF.

V usage is TRBV9 and J usage is TRBJ2-7, with TRBD1 as a possible D gene (6 bases). V dropped 0 bases and J dropped 2 bases, with 15 bases sitting between them. Germline-derived CDR1 and CDR2 are SGDLS and YYNGEE. The CDR3 has 16 residues. CDR3 DNA sequence: TGTGCCAGCAGCGTAGCCCCGGACAGCAGCACCTACGAGCAGTACTTC. Protein sequence: CASSVAPDSSTYEQYF.

The chain carries TRBV14 and TRBJ2-1; D call uncertain. Trimming removed 4 bases from V and 3 bases from J, with 16 bases in between. The germline gives CDR1 SGHDN, CDR2 FVKESK. The CDR3 has 16 residues. The CDR3, as DNA: TGTGCCAGCAGCCCGTTCAACGGCGGTCGCTACAATGAGCAGTTCTTC. Residues: CASSPFNGGRYNEQFF.

V gene TRBV2 combines with J gene TRBJ1-1; D ambiguous. The CDR3 is 15 residues long. The V end was cut by 8 bases, the J end by 0 bases, with 16 bases between. The germline gives CDR1 SNHLY, CDR2 FYNNEI. The CDR3 nucleotides read TGTGCCAGCCGACTTACGACGAGCATGAACACTGAAGCTTTCTTT. Translated, it gives CASRLTTSMNTEAFF.

V and J are TRBV29-1 and TRBJ1-5, with D unclear. The V end lost 7 bases, the J end lost 0 bases, and 10 bases lay between the germline ends. The V gene's germline CDR1 is SQVTM and CDR2 ANQGSEA. The CDR3 totals 13 residues. CDR3 in amino acids: CSGGFYSNQPQHF. The CDR3 nucleotides are TGCAGCGGGGGTTTTTATAGCAATCAGCCCCAGCATTTT.

The J gene is TRBJ1-2, the V gene TRBV6-6, with 7 nucleotides matching TRBD1. V lost 7 bases to trimming and J lost 7 bases; unmatched junction nucleotides: 6. CDR1 and CDR2 from the germline V gene are MNHNY and SVGAGI (reference sequence). The length of the CDR3 is 12 residues. The CDR3 sequence is CASTDRAAGYTF. CDR3 nucleotide sequence: TGTGCCAGCACCGACAGGGCGGCTGGCTACACCTTC.

The chain carries TRBV19 and TRBJ2-3, with a tentative D call TRBD2 (6 bases). CDR3 length: 15 amino acids. Germline V gene lookup returns CDR1 LNHDA and CDR2 SQIVND (reference sequence). Trimming took 5 bases from V and 6 from J, leaving 18 bases between them. Here the CDR3 reads CASSVAGTSSDTQYF. The CDR3 DNA follows: TGTGCCAGTAGTGTAGCCGGGACTTCTAGCGATACGCAGTATTTT.

This clone came up once. The gene calls are TRBV4-2 and TRBJ1-1, with D hard to call. The V and J ends lost 0 bases and 0 bases respectively, with 5 bases between them. The germline V gene has CDR1 LGHNA and CDR2 YNFKEQ. The CDR3 runs to 14 residues. The CDR3 loop is CASSQDSVNTEAFF. The CDR3, as DNA: TGTGCCAGCAGCCAAGATTCGGTGAACACTGAAGCTTTCTTT.